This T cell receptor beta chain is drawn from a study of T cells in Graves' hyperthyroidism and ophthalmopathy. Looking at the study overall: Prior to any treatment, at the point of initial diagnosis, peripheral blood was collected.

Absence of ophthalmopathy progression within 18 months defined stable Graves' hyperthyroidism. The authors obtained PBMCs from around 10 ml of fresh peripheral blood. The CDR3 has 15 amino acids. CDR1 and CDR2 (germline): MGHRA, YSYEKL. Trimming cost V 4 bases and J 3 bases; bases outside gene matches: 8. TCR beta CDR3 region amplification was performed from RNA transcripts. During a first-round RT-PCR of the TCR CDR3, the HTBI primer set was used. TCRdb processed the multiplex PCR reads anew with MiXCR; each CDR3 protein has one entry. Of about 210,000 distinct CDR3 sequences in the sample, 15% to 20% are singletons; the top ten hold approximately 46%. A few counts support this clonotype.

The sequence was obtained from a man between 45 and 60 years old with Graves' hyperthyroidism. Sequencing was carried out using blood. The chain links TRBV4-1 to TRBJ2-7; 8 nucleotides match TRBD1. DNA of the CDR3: TGCGCCAGCAGCCCACAGTGGGGACAGGACTACGAGCAGTACTTC. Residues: CASSPQWGQDYEQYF.